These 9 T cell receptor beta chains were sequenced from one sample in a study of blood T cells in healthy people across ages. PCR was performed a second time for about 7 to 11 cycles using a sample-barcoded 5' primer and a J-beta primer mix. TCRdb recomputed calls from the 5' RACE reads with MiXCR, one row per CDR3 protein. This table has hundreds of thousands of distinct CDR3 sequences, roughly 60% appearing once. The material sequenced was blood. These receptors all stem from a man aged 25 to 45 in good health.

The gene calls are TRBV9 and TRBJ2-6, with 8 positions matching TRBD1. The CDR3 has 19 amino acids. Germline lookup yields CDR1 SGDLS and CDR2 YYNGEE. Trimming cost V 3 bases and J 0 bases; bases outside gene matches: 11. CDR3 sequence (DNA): TGTGCCAGCAGCGCGAGGGGACAGGAAGCCGACTCTGGGGCCAACGTCCTGACTTTC. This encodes CASSARGQEADSGANVLTF. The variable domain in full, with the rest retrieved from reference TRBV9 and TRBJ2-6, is DSGVTQTPKHLITATGQRVTLRCSPRSGDLSVYWYQQSLDQGLQFLIQYYNGEERAKGNILERFSAQQFPDLHSELNLSSLELGDSALYFCASSARGQEADSGANVLTFGAGSRLTVL.

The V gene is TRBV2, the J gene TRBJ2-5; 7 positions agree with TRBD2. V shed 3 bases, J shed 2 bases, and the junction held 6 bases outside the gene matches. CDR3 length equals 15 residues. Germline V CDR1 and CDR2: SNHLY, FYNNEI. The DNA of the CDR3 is TGTGCCAGCAGTGAGAGGACTAGTCTTCAAGAGACCCAGTACTTC. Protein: CASSERTSLQETQYF.

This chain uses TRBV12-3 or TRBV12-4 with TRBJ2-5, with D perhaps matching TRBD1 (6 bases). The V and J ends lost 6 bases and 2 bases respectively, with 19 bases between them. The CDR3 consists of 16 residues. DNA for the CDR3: TGTGCCAGCAGACGGGATCACACAGGGAAACAAGAGACCCAGTACTTC. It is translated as CASRRDHTGKQETQYF.

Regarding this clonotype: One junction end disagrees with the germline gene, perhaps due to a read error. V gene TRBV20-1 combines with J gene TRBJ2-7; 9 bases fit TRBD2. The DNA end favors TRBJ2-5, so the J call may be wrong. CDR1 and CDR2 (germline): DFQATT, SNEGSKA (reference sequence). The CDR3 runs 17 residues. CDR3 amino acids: CSATRGEAGGNHETQYF. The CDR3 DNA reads TGCAGTGCTACCCGAGGGGAAGCGGGGGGCAACCATGAGACCCAGTACTTC.

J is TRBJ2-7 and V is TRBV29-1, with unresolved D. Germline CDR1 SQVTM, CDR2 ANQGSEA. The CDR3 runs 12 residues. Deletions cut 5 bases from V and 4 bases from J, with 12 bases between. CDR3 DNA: TGCAGCGTTTGGTCTCCTTTTTACGAGCAGTACTTC. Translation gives CSVWSPFYEQYF.

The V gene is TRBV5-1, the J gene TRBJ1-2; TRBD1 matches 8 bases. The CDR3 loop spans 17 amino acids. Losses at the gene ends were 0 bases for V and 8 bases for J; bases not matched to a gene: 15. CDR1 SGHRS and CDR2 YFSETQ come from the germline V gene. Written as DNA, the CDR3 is TGCGCCAGCAGCTTGGTTGGACAGGGCACGCGGCTGGGAGGCTACACCTTC. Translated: CASSLVGQGTRLGGYTF.

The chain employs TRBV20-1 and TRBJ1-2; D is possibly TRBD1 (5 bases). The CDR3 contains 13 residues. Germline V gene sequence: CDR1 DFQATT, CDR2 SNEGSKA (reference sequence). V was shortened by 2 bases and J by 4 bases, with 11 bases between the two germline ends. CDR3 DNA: TGCAGTGCTAGACCCAGGGAGGGCTATGGCTACACCTTC. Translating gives CSARPREGYGYTF.

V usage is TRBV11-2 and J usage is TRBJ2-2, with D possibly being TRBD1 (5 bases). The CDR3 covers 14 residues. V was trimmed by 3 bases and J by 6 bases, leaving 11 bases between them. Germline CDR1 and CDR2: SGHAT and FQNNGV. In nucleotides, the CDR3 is TGTGCCAGCAGCTTTGGTACAGGACCCGGGGAGCTGTTTTTT. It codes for CASSFGTGPGELFF.

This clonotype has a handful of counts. DNA of the CDR3: TGTGCCAGCACCCAAGAATTGGGGTACCAAGAGACCCAGTACTTC. Translation: CASTQELGYQETQYF. This chain uses TRBV7-8 with TRBJ2-5; D ambiguous. The CDR3 spans 15 residues. Between the trimmed V and J ends, which lost 7 bases and 0 bases, there was a span of 15 bases. CDR1 is SGHVS and CDR2 is FQNEAQ in the germline V gene.